This T cell receptor (beta chain) was documented in a study of OX40 agonist ivuxolimab in advanced cancers. At the level of the whole study: Ivuxolimab, which targeted the costimulatory receptor OX40 (CD134), was an agonistic, fully human IgG2 monoclonal antibody. The monotherapy dose-escalation portion (N of about 47 patients) of the phase I ivuxolimab trial is reported in the paper. Partial responses were achieved by three dose-escalation patients, of whom one had hepatocellular carcinoma and two had cutaneous melanoma. In the dose-escalation cohort, roughly 80% of patients were male, and the mean age was approximately 64 years, with a range of roughly 23 to 85. Of the approximately 50 dose-escalation patients, hepatocellular carcinoma was present in about 20, melanoma in approximately 15, renal cell carcinoma in 9 and head and neck cancer in 9. Peripheral TCRbeta sequencing aimed to test whether ivuxolimab altered TCR sequence diversity and caused clonal T-cell expansion. Intravenous ivuxolimab was administered to patients every 2 weeks at six dose levels: 0.01, 0.1, 0.3, 1.5, 3 and 10 mg/kg. Prior anti-PD-1, anti-PD-L1 or anti-CTLA-4 therapy was permitted, and 30% to 45% of dose-escalation patients had received checkpoint inhibitors.

What the work shows at the level of the full study, not this receptor alone: Partial responders in the 0.1-3.0 mg/kg groups had among the lowest normalized peripheral clonal expansion, especially among CD8+ T cells. The antigen specificity of the peripheral T cells that underwent clonal expansion was not determined. At doses of 0.1 to 3.0 mg/kg, clonal expansion of both CD4+ and CD8+ T cells in blood was seen between baseline and week 6. After ivuxolimab, more expanded clones were found on average in CD8+ T cells than in CD4+ T cells. Low levels of normalized T-cell clonal expansion were also seen in some patients who did not respond.

Points on this clone: What antigen it recognizes has not been identified. No much larger clonotype is one base removed from it; base qualities were not supplied.

To sequence the TCRbeta CDR3 region, genomic DNA was isolated from the sorted cells. The immunoSEQ Assay was used to sequence the TCRbeta CDR3 regions. In TCRdb, the immuneACCESS table is reduced to in-frame sequences with V and J assigned. These tables do not hold every clone; where another copy was compared, an unresolved V gene accounts for under half, and the others remain unexplained. This sample is represented by 75,000 to 100,000 clones; more than 85% of them were singletons. The top ten clonotypes cover around 3.4% of the sample. Patients with a history of autoimmune disease or receiving systemic immunosuppression were excluded from the trial. Peripheral blood for TCR sequencing was collected from all dose cohorts at baseline, on cycle 4 day 1, and on cycle 7 day 1. Samples came from an open-label, multicenter, first-in-human phase I dose-escalation trial of ivuxolimab. Adults with locally advanced or metastatic melanoma, renal cell, hepatocellular, or head and neck squamous cell carcinoma were enrolled in the trial. Before TCR sequencing, CD4+ T cells and CD8+ T cells were sorted from peripheral blood as separate populations.

V is pared back by 2 bases and J by 12 bases, with 11 bases lying between the germline termini. Per the germline V gene (reference sequence), MNHNY is the CDR1 and SVGAGI is the CDR2. The CDR3, cysteine through phenylalanine, is 12 amino acids long. Only the CDR3 part of the read is kept: 36 bases, read in frame from the first base. The sequencing used CD4+ or CD8+ T cells sorted from blood, collected in a trial of the OX40 agonist ivuxolimab. The sequence derives from an adult with an advanced solid tumor such as melanoma, head and neck, liver or kidney cancer. The chain uses TRBV6-6 and TRBJ2-1, with the D gene not clear enough to name. This receptor carries the CDR3 CASSYVALGQFF. The sequenced DNA is TGTGCCAGCAGTTACGTCGCGTTAGGGCAGTTCTTC.